The entry below describes one T cell receptor (beta chain). Its antigen is not yet known. No much larger clonotype is one base removed from it; base qualities were not supplied. This entry comes from a study of cytomegalovirus exposure and HLA in healthy donors (dated by TCRdb to about 2017). With respect to the entire study: A later analysis indicated that the roughly 130 validation repertoires were generated on the platform also employed for the 666 repertoires of the first cohort. The study aimed to test whether cataloging public T cell receptors could reveal signatures of past pathogen exposure. Besides the first cohort of 666 subjects, a separate validation cohort made up of some 110 different subjects was used. To predict cytomegalovirus infection status, the study brought together high-throughput TCR immunosequencing, statistical association of individual TCRs with disease status, and machine learning.

V is cut by 4 bases and J by 1 base, and the space between the germline ends is 14 bases. CDR1 is given as SGDLS and CDR2 as YYNGEE, both from the germline V gene. From its cysteine to its phenylalanine, the CDR3 spans 15 amino acids. The CDR3 DNA has 45 bases and is translated from base 1. Study-wide conclusions, independent of this receptor: In a later analysis, TCRs clustered in the first cohort were found to also tend to co-occur in the 130 or so validation repertoires, with 94% of cluster scores above 0. A later analysis lacked HLA typing for the validation cohort, so it scored co-occurrence in that cohort across all 120 or so repertoires. The study gave a list of more than 150 TCR beta chains associated with cytomegalovirus. In vitro tests confirmed that a few of the cytomegalovirus-associated TCR beta chains recognize cytomegalovirus antigens. The classifier was reported to diagnose cytomegalovirus status with high specificity and sensitivity in both the original and validation cohorts. The authors suggested that the approach could potentially be extended to other disease states and immunological phenotypes. Most TCR sequences were observed very rarely across donors, whereas some public TCRs were present in many individuals.

The donors belonged to the validation cohort of 120 subjects, which was separate from the roughly 670-subject first cohort. The library came from the immunoSEQ multiplex PCR assay. On the study's bioinformatics: A statistical classification framework was developed to diagnose cytomegalovirus status using the catalog of TCR beta chain sequences. Here the immuneACCESS table is served through TCRdb, limited to in-frame sequences with V and J called. Missing clones are a known gap in these copies; in checked studies unresolved V genes cover under half, and the rest lacks a known reason. The V and J calls and clone size come from that table; D and trimming were worked out from the DNA. The sample has about 110,000 clones on record, approximately 95% of them singletons. Roughly 0.67% of the sample goes to the ten largest clones.

The material sequenced was PBMCs. The V gene is TRBV9 and the J gene is TRBJ1-1; confidence is insufficient to name the D gene. This receptor was identified in a young woman in good health and CMV-seronegative. At the DNA level, the sequence is TGTGCCAGCAGCCCTAGGGCGGGAGGGAACACTGAAGCTTTCTTT. The resulting protein is CASSPRAGGNTEAFF.